Below are 5 T cell receptor beta chains sequenced from a single sample in a study of CD8 T cells in Susac syndrome. The RNA, about 0.45 to 1 ug, was put through reverse transcription using random hexamers. TCRdb re-derived calls from the immunoSEQ multiplex PCR reads in MiXCR, one entry per CDR3 protein. The sample records about 60,000 distinct CDR3 sequences, about 94% being singletons. The sample taken for sequencing was CD8+ T cells from PBMCs. These TCRs come from a human donor with multiple sclerosis.

The V and J genes are TRBV27 and TRBJ2-7, with TRBD1 identical over 9 bases. In germline, CDR1 is MNHEY, CDR2 SMNVEV (reference sequence). The ends lost 4 bases at V and 4 bases at J; junction bases unmatched: 8. This CDR3 spans 15 amino acids. The CDR3 DNA reads TGTGCCAGCAGTTACCTCAGGACAGGGGTTTACGAGCAGTACTTC. Protein product: CASSYLRTGVYEQYF.

The chain employs TRBV3-1 and TRBJ2-7, with unresolved D. This CDR3 has 9 residues. V was trimmed by 10 bases and J by 3 bases, leaving 4 bases between them. Germline V lookup: CDR1 LGHDT, CDR2 YNNKEL (reference sequence). The CDR3 DNA follows: TGTGCCAATCTCTACGAGCAGTACTTC. It codes for CANLYEQYF.

The CDR3 spells CASSLGPDNQPQHF. CDR3 DNA: TGTGCCAGCAGCTTGGGGCCGGACAATCAGCCCCAGCATTTT. The chain recombines TRBV5-4 with TRBJ1-5, with D unclear. The V end was cut by 0 bases, the J end by 3 bases, with 7 bases between. The CDR3 sequence is 14 residues long. CDR1 SGHNT and CDR2 YYREEE come from the germline V gene (reference sequence).

Written as DNA, the CDR3 is TGTGCCAGCAGTTTGATCCGCACTGAAGCTTTCTTT. Translating it yields CASSLIRTEAFF. V and J are TRBV28 and TRBJ1-1; D uncertain. Germline loops: CDR1 MDHEN, CDR2 SYDVKM. The V gene lost 3 bases and the J gene lost 4 bases, with 6 bases spanning the gap. The CDR3 extends over 12 amino acids. Filled out from reference TRBV28 and TRBJ1-1, the complete variable domain reads DVKVTQSSRYLVKRTGEKVFLECVQDMDHENMFWYRQDPGLGLRLIYFSYDVKMKEKGDIPEGYSVSREKKERFSLILESASTNQTSMYLCASSLIRTEAFFGQGTRLTVV.

This chain links TRBV7-9 with TRBJ2-5; D gene unclear. Germline-derived CDR1 and CDR2 are SEHNR and FQNEAQ (reference sequence). V was pared by 5 bases and J by 0 bases, with 13 bases between. The CDR3 runs to 15 residues. CDR3 amino acids: CASSHAVGYQETQYF. CDR3 bases: TGTGCCAGCAGCCATGCGGTGGGCTACCAAGAGACCCAGTACTTC.